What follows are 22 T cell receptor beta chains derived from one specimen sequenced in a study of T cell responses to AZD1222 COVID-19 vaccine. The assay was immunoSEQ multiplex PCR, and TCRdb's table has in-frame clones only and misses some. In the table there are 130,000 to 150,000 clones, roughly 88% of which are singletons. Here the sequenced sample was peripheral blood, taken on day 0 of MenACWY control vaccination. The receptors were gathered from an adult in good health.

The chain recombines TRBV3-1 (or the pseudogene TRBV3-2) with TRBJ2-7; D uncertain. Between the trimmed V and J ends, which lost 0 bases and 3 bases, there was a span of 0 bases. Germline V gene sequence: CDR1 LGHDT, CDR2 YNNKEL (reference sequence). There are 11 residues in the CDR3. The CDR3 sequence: CASSQDYEQYF. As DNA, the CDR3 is TGTGCCAGCAGCCAAGACTACGAGCAGTACTTC.

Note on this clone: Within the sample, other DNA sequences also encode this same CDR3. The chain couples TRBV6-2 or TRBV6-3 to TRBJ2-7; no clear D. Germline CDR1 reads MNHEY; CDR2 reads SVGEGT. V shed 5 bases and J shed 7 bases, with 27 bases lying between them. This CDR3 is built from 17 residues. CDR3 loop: CASSIYRKSTVFLEQYF. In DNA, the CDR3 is TGTGCCAGCAGTATTTATCGGAAGAGTACGGTTTTCTTAGAGCAGTACTTC.

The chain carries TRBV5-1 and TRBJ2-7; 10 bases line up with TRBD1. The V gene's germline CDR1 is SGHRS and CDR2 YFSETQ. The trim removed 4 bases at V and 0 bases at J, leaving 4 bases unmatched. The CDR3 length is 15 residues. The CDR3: CASSTGTGASYEQYF. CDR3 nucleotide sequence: TGCGCCAGCAGCACCGGGACAGGGGCCTCCTACGAGCAGTACTTC.

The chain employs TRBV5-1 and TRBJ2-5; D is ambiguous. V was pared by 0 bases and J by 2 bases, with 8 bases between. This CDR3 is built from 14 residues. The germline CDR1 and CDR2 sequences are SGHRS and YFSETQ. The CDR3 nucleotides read TGCGCCAGCAGCTTGGAGGGCGCTCAAGAGACCCAGTACTTC. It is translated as CASSLEGAQETQYF.

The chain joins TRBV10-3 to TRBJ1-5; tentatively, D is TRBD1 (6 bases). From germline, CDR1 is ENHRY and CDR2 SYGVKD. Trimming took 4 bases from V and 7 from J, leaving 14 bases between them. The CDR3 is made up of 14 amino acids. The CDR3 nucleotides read TGTGCCATCAGTGGGGGATCAGGGGAGCAGCCCCAGCATTTT. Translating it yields CAISGGSGEQPQHF.

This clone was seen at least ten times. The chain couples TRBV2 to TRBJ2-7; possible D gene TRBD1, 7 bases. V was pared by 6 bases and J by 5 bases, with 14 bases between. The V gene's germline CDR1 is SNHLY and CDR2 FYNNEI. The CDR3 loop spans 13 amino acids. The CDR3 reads CASSAGQRDEQYF. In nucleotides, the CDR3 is TGTGCCAGCAGCGCGGGACAGAGGGACGAGCAGTACTTC. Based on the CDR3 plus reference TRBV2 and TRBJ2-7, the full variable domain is EPEVTQTPSHQVTQMGQEVILRCVPISNHLYFYWYRQILGQKVEFLVSFYNNEISEKSEIFDDQFSVERPDGSNFTLKIRSTKLEDSAMYFCASSAGQRDEQYFGPGTRLTVT.

In DNA, the CDR3 is TGTGCCAGCAGCGCATCAGATACGGGGGGGAGGAACGAGCAGTACTTC. It yields the protein CASSASDTGGRNEQYF. The chain is built from TRBV6-6 and TRBJ2-7; 8 nucleotides align to TRBD2. After removal of 6 bases from V and 5 bases from J, the junction contained 15 bases not matched to a gene. The CDR3 is made up of 16 amino acids. Germline V gene data show CDR1 as MNHNY and CDR2 as SVGAGI (reference sequence).

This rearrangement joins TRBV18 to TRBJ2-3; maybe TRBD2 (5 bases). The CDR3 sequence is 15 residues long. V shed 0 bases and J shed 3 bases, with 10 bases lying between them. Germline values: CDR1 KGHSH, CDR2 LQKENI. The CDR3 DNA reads TGTGCCAGCTCACCACCCGAGAGGGTAACAGATACGCAGTATTTT. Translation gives CASSPPERVTDTQYF.

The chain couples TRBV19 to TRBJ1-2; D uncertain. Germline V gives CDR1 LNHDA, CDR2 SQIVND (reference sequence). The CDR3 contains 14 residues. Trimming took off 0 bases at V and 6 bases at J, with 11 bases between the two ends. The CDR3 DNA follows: TGTGCCAGTAGTATAGAGGGAGAATCTAATGGCTACACCTTC. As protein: CASSIEGESNGYTF.

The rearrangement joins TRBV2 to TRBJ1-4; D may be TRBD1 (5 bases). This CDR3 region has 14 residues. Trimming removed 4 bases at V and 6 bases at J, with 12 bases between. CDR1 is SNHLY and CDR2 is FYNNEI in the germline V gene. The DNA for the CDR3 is TGTGCCAGCAGTGTGCAGGGTTCCTATGAAAAACTGTTTTTT. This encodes CASSVQGSYEKLFF.

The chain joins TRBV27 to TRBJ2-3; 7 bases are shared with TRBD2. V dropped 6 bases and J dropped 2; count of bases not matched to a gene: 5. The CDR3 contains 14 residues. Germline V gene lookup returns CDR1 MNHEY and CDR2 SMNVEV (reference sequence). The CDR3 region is CASSGREFTDTQYF. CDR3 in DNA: TGTGCCAGCAGCGGGCGGGAGTTCACAGATACGCAGTATTTT.

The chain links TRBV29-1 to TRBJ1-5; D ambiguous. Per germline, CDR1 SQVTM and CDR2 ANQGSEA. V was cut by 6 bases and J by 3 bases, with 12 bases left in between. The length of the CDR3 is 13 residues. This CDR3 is CSVAYSFNQPQHF. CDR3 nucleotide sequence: TGCAGCGTCGCCTACAGTTTCAATCAGCCCCAGCATTTT. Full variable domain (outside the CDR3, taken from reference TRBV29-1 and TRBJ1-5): SAVISQKPSRDICQRGTSLTIQCQVDSQVTMMFWYRQQPGQSLTLIATANQGSEATYESGFVIDKFPISRPNLTFSTLTVSNMSPEDSSIYLCSVAYSFNQPQHFGDGTRLSIL.

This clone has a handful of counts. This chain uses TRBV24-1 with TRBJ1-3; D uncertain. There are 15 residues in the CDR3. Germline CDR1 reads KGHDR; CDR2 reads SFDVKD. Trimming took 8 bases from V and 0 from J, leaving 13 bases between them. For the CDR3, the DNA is TGTGCCACCATTATTATGCAGCCCTCTGGAAACACCATATATTTT. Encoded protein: CATIIMQPSGNTIYF.

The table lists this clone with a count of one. The DNA of the CDR3 is TGTGCCAGCAGCCCCTCCCGGGACAGGGAATGGGGTGGCTACACCTTC. This sequence encodes CASSPSRDREWGGYTF. The genes are TRBV14 and TRBJ1-2; 9 positions agree with TRBD1. The CDR3 is made up of 16 amino acids. Germline V CDR1 and CDR2: SGHDN, FVKESK. V trimming: 4 bases; J trimming: 7 bases; junction bases outside the gene matches: 13.

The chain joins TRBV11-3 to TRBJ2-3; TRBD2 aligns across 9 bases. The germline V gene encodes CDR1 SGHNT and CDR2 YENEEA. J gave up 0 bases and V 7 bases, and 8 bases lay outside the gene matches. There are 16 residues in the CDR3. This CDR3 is CASTLSAGGSTDTQYF. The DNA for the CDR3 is TGTGCCAGCACTCTATCAGCGGGGGGAAGCACAGATACGCAGTATTTT.

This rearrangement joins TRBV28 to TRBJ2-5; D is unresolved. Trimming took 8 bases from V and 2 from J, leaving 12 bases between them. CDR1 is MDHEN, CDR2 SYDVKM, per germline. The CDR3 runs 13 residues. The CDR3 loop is CASFNSVQETQYF. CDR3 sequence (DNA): TGTGCCAGCTTCAATTCAGTGCAAGAGACCCAGTACTTC.

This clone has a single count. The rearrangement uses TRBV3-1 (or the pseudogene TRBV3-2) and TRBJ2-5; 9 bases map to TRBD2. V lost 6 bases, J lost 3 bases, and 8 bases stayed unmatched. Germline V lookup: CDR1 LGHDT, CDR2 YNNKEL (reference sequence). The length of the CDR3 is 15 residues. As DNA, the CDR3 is TGTGCCAGCAGTCAATTCATAGCGGGGGAAGAGACCCAGTACTTC. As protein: CASSQFIAGEETQYF.

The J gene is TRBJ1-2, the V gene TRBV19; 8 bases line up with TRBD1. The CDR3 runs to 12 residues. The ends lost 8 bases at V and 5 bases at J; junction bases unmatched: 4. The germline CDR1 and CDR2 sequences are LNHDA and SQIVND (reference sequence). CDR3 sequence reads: CASEDRAYGYTF. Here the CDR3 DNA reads TGTGCCAGTGAGGACAGGGCATATGGCTACACCTTC. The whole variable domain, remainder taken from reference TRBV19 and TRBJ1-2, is DGGITQSPKYLFRKEGQNVTLSCEQNLNHDAMYWYRQDPGQGLRLIYYSQIVNDFQKGDIAEGYSVSREKKESFPLTVTSAQKNPTAFYLCASEDRAYGYTFGSGTRLTVV.

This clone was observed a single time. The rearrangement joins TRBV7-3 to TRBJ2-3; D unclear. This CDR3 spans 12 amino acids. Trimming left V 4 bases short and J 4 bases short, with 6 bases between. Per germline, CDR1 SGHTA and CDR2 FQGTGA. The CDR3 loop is CASSSASDTQYF. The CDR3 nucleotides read TGTGCCAGCAGCTCCGCGTCAGATACGCAGTATTTT.

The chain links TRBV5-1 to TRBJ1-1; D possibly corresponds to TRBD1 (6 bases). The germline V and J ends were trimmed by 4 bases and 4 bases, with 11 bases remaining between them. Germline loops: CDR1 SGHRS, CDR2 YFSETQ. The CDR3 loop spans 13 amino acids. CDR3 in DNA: TGCGCCAGCAGCCAAGGGGGTTCCACTGAAGCTTTCTTT. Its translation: CASSQGGSTEAFF.

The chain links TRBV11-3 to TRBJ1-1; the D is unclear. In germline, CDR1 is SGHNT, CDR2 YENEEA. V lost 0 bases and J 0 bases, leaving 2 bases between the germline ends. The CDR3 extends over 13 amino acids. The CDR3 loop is CASSLDMNTEAFF. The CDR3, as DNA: TGTGCCAGCAGCTTAGACATGAACACTGAAGCTTTCTTT.

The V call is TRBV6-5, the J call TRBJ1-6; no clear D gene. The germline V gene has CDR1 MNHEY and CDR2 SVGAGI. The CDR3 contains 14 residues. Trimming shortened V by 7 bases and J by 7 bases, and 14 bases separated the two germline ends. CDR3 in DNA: TGTGCCAGCAAGAGACAAATCCCCAATTCACCCCTCCACTTT. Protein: CASKRQIPNSPLHF.